Listed below are T cell receptor beta chains from one sample, sequenced in a study of blood T cell repertoires in COVID-19. Data came from immunoSEQ multiplex PCR; TCRdb stores just in-frame clones and leaves some out. In the table there are 320,000 or so clones, more than 75% of which are singletons. The sample comprised PBMCs or T cells enriched from blood (not recorded which). The receptors derive from a woman aged 25 to 39 who had recovered from COVID-19. CDR3s include the opening cysteine and the closing phenylalanine or tryptophan. Each record gives: clone size, J gene, V gene, D gene, CDR3 protein, CDR3 DNA. D genes are given only for firm matches. Clone sizes are given selectively: once, few, many, or a class where the clone is expanded.

size: once; J: TRBJ2-5; V: TRBV28; D: TRBD1; CDR3: CASSARDRKTQYF; DNA: TGTGCCAGCAGTGCCCGGGACAGAAAGACCCAGTACTTC
size: .; J: TRBJ2-5; V: TRBV3-1/TRBV3-2; D: TRBD2; CDR3: CASSGGLAGAQETQYF; DNA: TGTGCCAGCAGCGGGGGACTAGCGGGGGCTCAAGAGACCCAGTACTTC
size: once; J: TRBJ1-2; V: TRBV5-4; D: TRBD1; CDR3: CASSDRQGAYGYTF; DNA: TGTGCCAGCAGCGACCGACAGGGCGCCTATGGCTACACCTTC
size: .; J: TRBJ2-7; V: TRBV6-5; D: TRBD1; CDR3: CASSSTGTGALEQYF; DNA: TGTGCCAGCAGCTCCACCGGGACAGGGGCCCTCGAGCAGTACTTC
size: .; J: TRBJ2-3; V: TRBV5-1; D: TRBD1; CDR3: CASSLALNRDRGGDTQYF; DNA: TGCGCCAGCAGCTTGGCCCTAAACCGGGACAGGGGGGGCGATACGCAGTATTTT
size: .; J: TRBJ2-1; V: TRBV3-1/TRBV3-2; D: TRBD2; CDR3: CASSYSTSGDYNEQFF; DNA: TGTGCCAGCAGCTACTCTACTAGCGGGGACTACAATGAGCAGTTCTTC
size: .; J: TRBJ2-7; V: TRBV4-1; D: .; CDR3: CASSQNRDTISF; DNA: TGCGCCAGCAGCCAAAACCGGGACACTATCTCCTTC
size: .; J: TRBJ2-7; V: TRBV16; D: TRBD1; CDR3: CASSQGTGNEQYF; DNA: TGTGCCAGCAGCCAAGGGACAGGGAACGAGCAGTACTTC
size: .; J: TRBJ1-2; V: TRBV7-9; D: TRBD1; CDR3: CASSLPTTGTPNYGYTF; DNA: TGTGCCAGCAGCTTACCCACGACAGGGACTCCCAACTATGGCTACACCTTC
size: .; J: TRBJ1-2; V: TRBV19; D: .; CDR3: CASSNRDTYGYTF; DNA: TGTGCCAGTAGTAACCGGGACACCTATGGCTACACCTTC
size: few; J: TRBJ2-6; V: TRBV6-6; D: TRBD2; CDR3: CASSSLSPGGASGANVLTF; DNA: TGTGCCAGCAGCTCCCTGTCCCCGGGGGGGGCCAGTGGGGCCAACGTCCTGACTTTC
size: once; J: TRBJ2-1; V: TRBV27; D: TRBD1; CDR3: CASSLSGQGLEFF; DNA: TGTGCCAGCAGTTTATCGGGACAGGGGCTCGAGTTCTTC
size: .; J: TRBJ2-7; V: TRBV19; D: TRBD1; CDR3: CASSEPGQGDEQYF; DNA: TGTGCCAGTAGTGAACCGGGACAGGGGGACGAGCAGTACTTC
size: .; J: TRBJ1-1; V: TRBV19; D: .; CDR3: CASSIRSGDTEAFF; DNA: TGTGCCAGTAGTATTCGATCAGGGGATACTGAAGCTTTCTTT
size: .; J: TRBJ2-2; V: TRBV10-1; D: .; CDR3: CASSEAGNTGELFF; DNA: TGCGCCAGCAGTGAAGCAGGGAACACCGGGGAGCTGTTTTTT
size: .; J: TRBJ1-5; V: TRBV2; D: TRBD1; CDR3: CARSTGSNQPQHF; DNA: TGTGCCAGGTCGACAGGGAGCAATCAGCCCCAGCATTTT
size: .; J: TRBJ1-1; V: TRBV11-2; D: TRBD1; CDR3: CASSLDLRGEAFF; DNA: TGTGCCAGCAGCTTAGATCTCAGGGGGGAAGCTTTCTTT
size: .; J: TRBJ1-1; V: TRBV27; D: TRBD1; CDR3: CASTLRLGQTTEAFF; DNA: TGTGCCAGCACCCTGCGGCTGGGACAGACTACTGAAGCTTTCTTT
size: .; J: TRBJ1-1; V: TRBV28; D: .; CDR3: CASSSYSREAFF; DNA: TGTGCCAGCAGTTCCTACAGCCGTGAAGCTTTCTTT
size: .; J: TRBJ1-3; V: TRBV5-1; D: .; CDR3: CASSLGGTSSGNTIYF; DNA: TGCGCCAGCAGCTTGGGGGGCACGAGCTCTGGAAACACCATATATTTT
size: .; J: TRBJ1-1; V: TRBV7-9; D: TRBD1; CDR3: CASSFGQGVDTEAFF; DNA: TGTGCCAGCAGCTTCGGACAGGGAGTAGACACTGAAGCTTTCTTT
size: .; J: TRBJ1-4; V: TRBV29-1; D: .; CDR3: CSVSGGDEKLFF; DNA: TGCAGCGTTTCGGGGGGCGATGAAAAACTGTTTTTT
size: .; J: TRBJ2-5; V: TRBV5-4; D: .; CDR3: CASSLTGTPQETQYF; DNA: TGTGCCAGCAGCCTGACCGGGACTCCCCAAGAGACCCAGTACTTC
size: many; J: TRBJ2-1; V: TRBV27; D: TRBD2; CDR3: CASSSGAGGNEQFF; DNA: TGTGCCAGCAGTTCCGGGGCGGGAGGGAATGAGCAGTTCTTC